The TCR beta chain described here comes from a study of identical twins. Looked up from germline, CDR1 is LNHDA and CDR2 is SQIVND (reference sequence). V was shortened by 6 bases and J by 2 bases, with 8 bases between the two germline ends. The CDR3 is 14 residues long. MiXCR, run by TCRdb on the 5' RACE reads, gives a single entry per CDR3 protein. This sample has 450,000 or so distinct CDR3 sequences, with 13% to 15% found just once. Findings of the study overall: With monozygotic twins, out-of-frame TCR alpha sharing exceeded what models estimated. Insertions were reduced in abundant cord blood beta clonotypes but not in memory repertoires.

Comments on this clonotype: No antigen is known for it.

This same sample was also taken into another study, of yellow fever vaccine responses in identical twins.

The V gene is TRBV19, the J gene TRBJ2-6; D is unresolved. The source is a woman younger than 30 in good health. Sequencing was performed on CD4+ T cells sorted from blood. The CDR3 region has the DNA TGTGCCAGTAGCCGGACGGCTGGGGCCAACGTCCTGACTTTC. Translation: CASSRTAGANVLTF.